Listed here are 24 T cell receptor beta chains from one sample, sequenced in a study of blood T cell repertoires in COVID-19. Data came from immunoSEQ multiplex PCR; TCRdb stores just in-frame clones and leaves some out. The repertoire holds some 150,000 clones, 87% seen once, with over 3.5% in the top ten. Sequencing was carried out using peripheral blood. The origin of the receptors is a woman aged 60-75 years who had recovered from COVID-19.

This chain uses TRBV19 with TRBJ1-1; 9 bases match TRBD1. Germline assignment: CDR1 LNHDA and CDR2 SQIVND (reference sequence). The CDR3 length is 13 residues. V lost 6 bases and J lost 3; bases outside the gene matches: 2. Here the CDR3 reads CASRDRGDTEAFF. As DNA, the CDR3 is TGTGCCAGTAGGGACAGGGGAGACACTGAAGCTTTCTTT.

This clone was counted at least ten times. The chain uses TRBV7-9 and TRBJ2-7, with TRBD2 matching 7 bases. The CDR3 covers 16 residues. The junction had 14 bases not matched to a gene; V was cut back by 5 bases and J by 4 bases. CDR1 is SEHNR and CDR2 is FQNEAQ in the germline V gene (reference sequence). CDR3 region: CASSPPPGRGVYEQYF. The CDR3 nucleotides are TGTGCCAGCAGCCCGCCCCCGGGTCGGGGGGTATACGAGCAGTACTTC.

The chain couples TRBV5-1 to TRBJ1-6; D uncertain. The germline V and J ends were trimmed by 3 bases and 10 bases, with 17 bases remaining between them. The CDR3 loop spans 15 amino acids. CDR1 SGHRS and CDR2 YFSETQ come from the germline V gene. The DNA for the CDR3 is TGCGCCAGCAGCTCCGCCGGGGAACGAGGCTCACCCCTCCACTTT. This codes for CASSSAGERGSPLHF.

As DNA, the CDR3 is TGTGCCAGCAGCGTAGTGGCGGGGCGGGCTTCACCCCTCCACTTT. Amino acid sequence: CASSVVAGRASPLHF. The chain combines TRBV9 with TRBJ1-6; tentative D call: TRBD1 (5 bases). The germline CDR1 and CDR2 sequences are SGDLS and YYNGEE. V was pared by 0 bases and J by 9 bases, with 13 bases between. The CDR3 spans 15 residues.

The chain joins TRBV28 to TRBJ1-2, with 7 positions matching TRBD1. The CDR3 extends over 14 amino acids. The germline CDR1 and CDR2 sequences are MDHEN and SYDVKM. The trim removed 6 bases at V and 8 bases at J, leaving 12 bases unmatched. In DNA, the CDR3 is TGTGCCAGCAGCTTCACGGGACAGCCCCTCGGCTACACCTTC. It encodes CASSFTGQPLGYTF.

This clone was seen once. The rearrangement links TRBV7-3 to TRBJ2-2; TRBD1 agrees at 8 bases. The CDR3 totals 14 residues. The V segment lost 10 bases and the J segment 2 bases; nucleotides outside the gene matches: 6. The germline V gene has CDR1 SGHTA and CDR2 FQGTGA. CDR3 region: CATRQGTNTGELFF. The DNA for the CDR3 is TGTGCCACCAGACAGGGGACTAACACCGGGGAGCTGTTTTTT. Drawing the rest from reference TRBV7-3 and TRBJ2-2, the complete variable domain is GAGVSQTPSNKVTEKGKYVELRCDPISGHTALYWYRQSLGQGPEFLIYFQGTGAADDSGLPNDRFFAVRPEGSVSTLKIQRTERGDSAVYLCATRQGTNTGELFFGEGSRLTVL.

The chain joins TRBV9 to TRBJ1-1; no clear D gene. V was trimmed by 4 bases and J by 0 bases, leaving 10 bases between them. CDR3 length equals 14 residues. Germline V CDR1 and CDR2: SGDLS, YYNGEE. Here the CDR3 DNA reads TGTGCCAGCAGCTTAGGGCTGATGAACACTGAAGCTTTCTTT. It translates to CASSLGLMNTEAFF.

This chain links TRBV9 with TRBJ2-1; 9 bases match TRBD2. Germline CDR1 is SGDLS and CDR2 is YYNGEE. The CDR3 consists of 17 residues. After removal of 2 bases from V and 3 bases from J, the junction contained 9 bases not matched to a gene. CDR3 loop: CASSVSSAGGFYNEQFF. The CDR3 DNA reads TGTGCCAGCAGCGTCTCCTCAGCGGGGGGCTTCTACAATGAGCAGTTCTTC. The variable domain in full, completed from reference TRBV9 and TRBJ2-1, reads DSGVTQTPKHLITATGQRVTLRCSPRSGDLSVYWYQQSLDQGLQFLIQYYNGEERAKGNILERFSAQQFPDLHSELNLSSLELGDSALYFCASSVSSAGGFYNEQFFGPGTRLTVL.

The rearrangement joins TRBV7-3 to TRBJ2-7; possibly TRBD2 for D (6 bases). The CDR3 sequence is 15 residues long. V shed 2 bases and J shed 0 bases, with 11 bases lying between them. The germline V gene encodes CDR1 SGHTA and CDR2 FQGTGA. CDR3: CASSLGPGASYEQYF. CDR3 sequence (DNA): TGTGCCAGCAGCTTAGGTCCGGGAGCCTCCTACGAGCAGTACTTC.

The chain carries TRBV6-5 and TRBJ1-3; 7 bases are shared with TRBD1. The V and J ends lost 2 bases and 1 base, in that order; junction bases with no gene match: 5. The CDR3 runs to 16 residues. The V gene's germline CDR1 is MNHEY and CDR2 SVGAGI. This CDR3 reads CASSYATGVSGNTIYF. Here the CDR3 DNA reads TGTGCCAGCAGTTACGCCACAGGGGTATCTGGAAACACCATATATTTT.

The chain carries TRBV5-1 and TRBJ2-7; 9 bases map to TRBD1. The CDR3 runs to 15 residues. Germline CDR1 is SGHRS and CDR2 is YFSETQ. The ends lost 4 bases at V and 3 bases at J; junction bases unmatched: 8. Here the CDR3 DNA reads TGCGCCAGCAGCCCTTCCGGGACAGGGTTCTACGAGCAGTACTTC. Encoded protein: CASSPSGTGFYEQYF. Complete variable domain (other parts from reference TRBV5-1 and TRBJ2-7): KAGVTQTPRYLIKTRGQQVTLSCSPISGHRSVSWYQQTPGQGLQFLFEYFSETQRNKGNFPGRFSGRQFSNSRSEMNVSTLELGDSALYLCASSPSGTGFYEQYFGPGTRLTVT.

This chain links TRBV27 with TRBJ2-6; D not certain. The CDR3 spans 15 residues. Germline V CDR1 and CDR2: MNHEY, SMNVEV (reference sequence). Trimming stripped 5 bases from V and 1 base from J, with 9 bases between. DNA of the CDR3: TGTGCCAGCAGTCCCTCGCGTTCTGGGGCCAACGTCCTGACTTTC. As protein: CASSPSRSGANVLTF.

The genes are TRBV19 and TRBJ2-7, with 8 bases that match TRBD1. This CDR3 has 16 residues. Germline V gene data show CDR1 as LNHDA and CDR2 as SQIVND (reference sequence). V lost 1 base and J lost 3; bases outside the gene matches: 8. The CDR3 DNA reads TGTGCCAGTAGTATAGCCTACTCGGGGACAGGCTACGAGCAGTACTTC. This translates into CASSIAYSGTGYEQYF.

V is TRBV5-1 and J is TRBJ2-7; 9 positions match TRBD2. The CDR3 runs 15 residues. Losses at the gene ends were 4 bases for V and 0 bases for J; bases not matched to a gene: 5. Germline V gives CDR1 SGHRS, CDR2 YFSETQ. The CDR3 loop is CASSGGGAGSYEQYF. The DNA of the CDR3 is TGCGCCAGCAGCGGCGGGGGGGCCGGCTCCTACGAGCAGTACTTC.

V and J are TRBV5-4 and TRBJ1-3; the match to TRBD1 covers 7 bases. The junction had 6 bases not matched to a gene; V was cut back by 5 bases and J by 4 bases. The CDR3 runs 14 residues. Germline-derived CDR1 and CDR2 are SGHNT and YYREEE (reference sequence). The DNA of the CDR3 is TGTGCCAGCAGACCCGGGACAGCCGGAAACACCATATATTTT. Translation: CASRPGTAGNTIYF.

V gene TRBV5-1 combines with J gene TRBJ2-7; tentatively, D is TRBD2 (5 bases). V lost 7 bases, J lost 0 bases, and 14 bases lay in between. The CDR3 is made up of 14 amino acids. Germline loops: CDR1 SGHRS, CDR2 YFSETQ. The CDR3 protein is CASRGWQNSYEQYF. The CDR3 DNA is TGCGCCAGCCGCGGGTGGCAGAACTCCTACGAGCAGTACTTC.

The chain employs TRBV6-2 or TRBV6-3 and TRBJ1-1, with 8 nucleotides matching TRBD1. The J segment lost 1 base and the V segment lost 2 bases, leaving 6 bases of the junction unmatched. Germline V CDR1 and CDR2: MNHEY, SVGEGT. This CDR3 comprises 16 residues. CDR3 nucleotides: TGTGCCAGCAGTTACCTTTCAGGGGGCAGGAACACTGAAGCTTTCTTT. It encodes CASSYLSGGRNTEAFF.

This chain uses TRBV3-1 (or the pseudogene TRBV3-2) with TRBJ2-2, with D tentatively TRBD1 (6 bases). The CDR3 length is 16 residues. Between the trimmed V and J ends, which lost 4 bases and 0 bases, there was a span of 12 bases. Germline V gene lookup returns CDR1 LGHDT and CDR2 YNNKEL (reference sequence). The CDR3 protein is CASSPTGTTNTGELFF. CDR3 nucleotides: TGTGCCAGCAGCCCTACCGGGACAACGAACACCGGGGAGCTGTTTTTT.

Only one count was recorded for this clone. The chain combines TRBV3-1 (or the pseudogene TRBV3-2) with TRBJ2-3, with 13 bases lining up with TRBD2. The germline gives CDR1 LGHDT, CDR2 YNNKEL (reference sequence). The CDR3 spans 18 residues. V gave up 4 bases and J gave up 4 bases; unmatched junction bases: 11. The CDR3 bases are TGTGCCAGCAGCCGCTTGTTTACTAGCGGGGGGGCCCCAGATACGCAGTATTTT. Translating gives CASSRLFTSGGAPDTQYF.

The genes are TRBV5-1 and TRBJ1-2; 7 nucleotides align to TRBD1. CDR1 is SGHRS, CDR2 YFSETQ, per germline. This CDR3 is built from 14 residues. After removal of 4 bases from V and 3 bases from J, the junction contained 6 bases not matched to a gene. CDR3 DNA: TGCGCCAGCAGCCCGGGTGGGACAGACTATGGCTACACCTTC. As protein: CASSPGGTDYGYTF. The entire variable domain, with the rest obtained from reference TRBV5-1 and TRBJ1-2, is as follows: KAGVTQTPRYLIKTRGQQVTLSCSPISGHRSVSWYQQTPGQGLQFLFEYFSETQRNKGNFPGRFSGRQFSNSRSEMNVSTLELGDSALYLCASSPGGTDYGYTFGSGTRLTVV.

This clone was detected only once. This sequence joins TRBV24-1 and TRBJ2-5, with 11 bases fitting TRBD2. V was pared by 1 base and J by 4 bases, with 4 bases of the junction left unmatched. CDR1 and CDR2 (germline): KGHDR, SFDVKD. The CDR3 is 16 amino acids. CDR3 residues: CATSDLSLAGGETQYF. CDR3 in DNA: TGTGCCACCAGTGATTTATCCCTAGCGGGGGGAGAGACCCAGTACTTC.

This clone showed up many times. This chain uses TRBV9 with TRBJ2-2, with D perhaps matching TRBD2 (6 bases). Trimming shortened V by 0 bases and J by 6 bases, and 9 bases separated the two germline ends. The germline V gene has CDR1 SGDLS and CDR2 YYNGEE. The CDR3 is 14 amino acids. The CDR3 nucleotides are TGTGCCAGCAGCGTAGCTAGGAGGGCCGGGGAGCTGTTTTTT. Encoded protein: CASSVARRAGELFF.

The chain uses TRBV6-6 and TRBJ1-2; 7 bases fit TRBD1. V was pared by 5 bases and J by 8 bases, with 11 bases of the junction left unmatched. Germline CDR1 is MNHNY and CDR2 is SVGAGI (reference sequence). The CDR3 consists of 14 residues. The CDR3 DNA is TGTGCCAGCAGTGACAGACAGGGCGCGGGGGGCTACACCTTC. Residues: CASSDRQGAGGYTF.

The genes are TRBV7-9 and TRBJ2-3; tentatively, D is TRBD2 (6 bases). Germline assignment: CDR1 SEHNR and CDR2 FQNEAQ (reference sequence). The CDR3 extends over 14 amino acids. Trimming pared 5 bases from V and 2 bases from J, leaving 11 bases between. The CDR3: CASSPSGFTDTQYF. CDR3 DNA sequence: TGTGCCAGCAGCCCGAGCGGGTTCACAGATACGCAGTATTTT. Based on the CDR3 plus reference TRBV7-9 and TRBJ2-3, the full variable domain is DTGVSQNPRHKITKRGQNVTFRCDPISEHNRLYWYRQTLGQGPEFLTYFQNEAQLEKSRLLSDRFSAERPKGSFSTLEIQRTEQGDSAMYLCASSPSGFTDTQYFGPGTRLTVL.